The T cell receptor (beta chain) under discussion was sequenced for a study of blood T cell repertoires in COVID-19. In germline, CDR1 is SGHDT, CDR2 YYEEEE. V was pared by 0 bases and J by 2 bases, with 13 bases between. This CDR3 is 16 amino acids long. The authors' processing: Scientists estimated how many nucleated cells there were by amplifying reference gene primers. Sequencing was performed with immunoSEQ multiplex PCR; in TCRdb, only in-frame clones are kept and a portion is missing. The D gene and trimming were derived from the DNA, and the V and J assignments and clone size from that table. The sample yields 150,000 to 200,000 clones, roughly 80% seen once.

The rearrangement uses TRBV5-6 and TRBJ2-3; tentative D call: TRBD2 (5 bases). The sequencing input was peripheral blood. The clonotype originates from a man in his 60s with acute or convalescent COVID-19. The CDR3 spells CASSLALLADTDTQYF. CDR3 bases: TGTGCCAGCAGCTTGGCCCTGCTAGCAGACACAGATACGCAGTATTTT.